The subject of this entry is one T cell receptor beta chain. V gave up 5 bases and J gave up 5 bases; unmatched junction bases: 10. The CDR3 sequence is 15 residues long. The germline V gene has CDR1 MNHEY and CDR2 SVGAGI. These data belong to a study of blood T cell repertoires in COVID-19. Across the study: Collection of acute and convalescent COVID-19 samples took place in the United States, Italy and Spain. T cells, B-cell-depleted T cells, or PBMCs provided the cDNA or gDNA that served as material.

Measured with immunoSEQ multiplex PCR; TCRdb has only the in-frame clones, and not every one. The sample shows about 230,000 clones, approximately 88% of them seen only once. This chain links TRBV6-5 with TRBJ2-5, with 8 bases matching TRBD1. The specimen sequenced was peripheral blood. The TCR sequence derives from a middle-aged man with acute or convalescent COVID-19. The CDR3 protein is CASSLGQGPAETQYF. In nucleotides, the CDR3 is TGTGCCAGCAGTCTTGGACAGGGCCCTGCGGAGACCCAGTACTTC.